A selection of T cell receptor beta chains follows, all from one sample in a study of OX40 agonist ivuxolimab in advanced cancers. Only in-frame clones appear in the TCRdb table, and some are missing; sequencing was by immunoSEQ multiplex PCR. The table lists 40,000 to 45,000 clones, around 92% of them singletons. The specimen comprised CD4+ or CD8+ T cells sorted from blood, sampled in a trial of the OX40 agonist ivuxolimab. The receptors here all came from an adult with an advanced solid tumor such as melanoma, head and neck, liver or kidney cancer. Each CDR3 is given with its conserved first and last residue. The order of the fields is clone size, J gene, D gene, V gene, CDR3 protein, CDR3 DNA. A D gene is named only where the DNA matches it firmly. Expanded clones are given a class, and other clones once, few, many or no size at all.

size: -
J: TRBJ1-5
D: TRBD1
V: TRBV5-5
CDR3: CASSAGQGVSNQPQHF
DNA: TGTGCCAGCAGCGCGGGACAGGGGGTTAGCAATCAGCCCCAGCATTTT

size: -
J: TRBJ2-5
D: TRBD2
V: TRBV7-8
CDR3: CASSLVISGPLNQETQYF
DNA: TGTGCCAGCAGCTTAGTTATTAGCGGGCCCTTAAACCAAGAGACCCAGTACTTC

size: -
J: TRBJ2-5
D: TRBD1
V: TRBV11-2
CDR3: CASSSRRQGAGETQYF
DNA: TGTGCCAGCAGCTCCCGGCGACAGGGGGCGGGAGAGACCCAGTACTTC

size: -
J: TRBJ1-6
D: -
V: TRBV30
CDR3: CAWSSRQFNSPLHF
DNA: TGTGCCTGGAGTTCCCGACAGTTTAATTCACCCCTCCACTTT

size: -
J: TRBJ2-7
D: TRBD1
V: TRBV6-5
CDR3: CASSYSPDRGYEQYF
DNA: TGTGCCAGCAGTTACTCTCCGGACAGGGGGTACGAGCAGTACTTC

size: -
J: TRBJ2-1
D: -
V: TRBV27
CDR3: CASTPLGTSYNEQFF
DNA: TGTGCCAGCACCCCCCTCGGGACCTCCTACAATGAGCAGTTCTTC

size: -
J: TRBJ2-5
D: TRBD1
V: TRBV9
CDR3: CASSGSGQQETQYF
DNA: TGTGCCAGCAGCGGATCGGGACAGCAAGAGACCCAGTACTTC

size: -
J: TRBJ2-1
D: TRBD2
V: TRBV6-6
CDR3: CASSPLAGGPRNEQFF
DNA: TGTGCCAGCAGTCCCCTAGCGGGAGGGCCGAGGAATGAGCAGTTCTTC

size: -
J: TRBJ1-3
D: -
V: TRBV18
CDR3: CASSPYEGSSGNTIYF
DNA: TGTGCCAGCTCACCATACGAGGGGAGCTCTGGAAACACCATATATTTT

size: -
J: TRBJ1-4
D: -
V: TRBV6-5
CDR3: CASENVRVANEKLFF
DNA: TGTGCCAGCGAGAATGTAAGGGTGGCTAATGAAAAACTGTTTTTT

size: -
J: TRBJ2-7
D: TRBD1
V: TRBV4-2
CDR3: CASSRRQGSEQYF
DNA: TGTGCCAGCAGCCGACGACAGGGCTCGGAGCAGTACTTC

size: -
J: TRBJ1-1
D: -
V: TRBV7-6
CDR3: CASSFQGGTEAFF
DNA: TGTGCCAGCAGCTTTCAGGGTGGCACTGAAGCTTTCTTT

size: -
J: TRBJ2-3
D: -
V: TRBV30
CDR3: CAWSVAGALRDTQYF
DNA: TGTGCCTGGAGTGTAGCAGGGGCGCTAAGAGATACGCAGTATTTT

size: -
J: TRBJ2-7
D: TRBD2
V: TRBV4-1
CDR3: CASSQEGRGPEQYF
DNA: TGCGCCAGCAGCCAAGAGGGGAGGGGCCCCGAGCAGTACTTC

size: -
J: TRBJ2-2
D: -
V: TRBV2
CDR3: CASSDEGAGLFF
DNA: TGTGCCAGCAGTGATGAGGGCGCGGGGCTGTTTTTT

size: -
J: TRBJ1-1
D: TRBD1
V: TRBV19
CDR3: CASSYRGYTEAFF
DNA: TGTGCCAGCAGTTACAGGGGCTACACTGAAGCTTTCTTT

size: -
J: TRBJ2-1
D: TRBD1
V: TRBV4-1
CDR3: CASSQWDSSYNEQFF
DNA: TGCGCCAGCAGCCAATGGGACAGCTCCTACAATGAGCAGTTCTTC

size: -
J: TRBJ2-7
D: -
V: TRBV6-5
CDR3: CASSYSTPSYEQYF
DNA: TGTGCCAGCAGTTACTCAACACCTAGCTACGAGCAGTACTTC

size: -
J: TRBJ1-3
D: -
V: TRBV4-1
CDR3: CASSQVSGNTIYF
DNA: TGCGCCAGCAGCCAAGTTTCTGGAAACACCATATATTTT

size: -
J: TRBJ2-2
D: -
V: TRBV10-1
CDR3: CASSEVRGWTGELFF
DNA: TGCGCCAGCAGTGAAGTAAGGGGGTGGACCGGGGAGCTGTTTTTT

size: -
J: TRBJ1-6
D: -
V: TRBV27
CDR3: CASSLNRQGNSPLHF
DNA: TGTGCCAGCAGTTTAAATCGGCAGGGGAATTCACCCCTCCACTTT

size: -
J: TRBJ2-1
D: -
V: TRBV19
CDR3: CASSIVPGSSYNEQFF
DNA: TGTGCCAGTAGTATAGTTCCGGGTAGCTCCTACAATGAGCAGTTCTTC

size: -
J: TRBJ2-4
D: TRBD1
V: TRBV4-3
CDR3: CASSQGVGQINIQYF
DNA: TGCGCCAGCAGCCAAGGGGTGGGACAGATAAACATTCAGTACTTC

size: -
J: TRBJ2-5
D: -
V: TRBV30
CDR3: CAWSGENSQETQYF
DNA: TGTGCCTGGAGTGGCGAGAATTCCCAAGAGACCCAGTACTTC

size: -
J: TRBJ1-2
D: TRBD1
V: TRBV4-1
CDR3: CASSQVTGGGGYTF
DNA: TGCGCCAGCAGCCAAGTGACAGGGGGCGGAGGCTACACCTTC

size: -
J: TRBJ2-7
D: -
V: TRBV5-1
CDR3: CASSLGGEVPSEQYF
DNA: TGCGCCAGCAGCTTGGGAGGGGAGGTCCCTTCTGAGCAGTACTTC

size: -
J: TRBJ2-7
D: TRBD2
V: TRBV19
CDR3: CASSISGSGYEQYF
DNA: TGTGCCAGTAGTATTAGCGGGAGTGGCTACGAGCAGTACTTC

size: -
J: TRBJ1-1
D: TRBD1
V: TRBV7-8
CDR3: CASSRDRGPEAFF
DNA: TGTGCCAGCAGCCGGGACAGGGGCCCTGAAGCTTTCTTT

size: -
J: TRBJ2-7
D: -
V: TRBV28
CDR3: CASSLGSTVPTYEQYF
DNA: TGTGCCAGCAGTTTGGGCTCGACGGTACCGACCTACGAGCAGTACTTC

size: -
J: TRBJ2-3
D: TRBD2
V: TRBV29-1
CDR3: CSVPPPGLVTDTQYF
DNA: TGCAGCGTCCCCCCTCCGGGACTAGTGACAGATACGCAGTATTTT

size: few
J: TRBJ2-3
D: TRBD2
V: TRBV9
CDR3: CASSEPQGSSGSPADTQYF
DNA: TGTGCCAGCAGCGAGCCACAGGGATCTAGCGGGAGCCCAGCAGATACGCAGTATTTT

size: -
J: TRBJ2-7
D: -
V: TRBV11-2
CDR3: CASSLEVGYEQYF
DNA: TGTGCCAGCAGCTTAGAGGTGGGCTACGAGCAGTACTTC

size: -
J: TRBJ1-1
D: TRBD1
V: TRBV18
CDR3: CASSSFLTGDTEAFF
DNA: TGTGCCAGCTCATCGTTTTTGACAGGGGACACTGAAGCTTTCTTT

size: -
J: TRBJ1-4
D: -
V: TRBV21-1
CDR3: CASRNRTNEKLFF
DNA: TGTGCCAGCAGGAACAGGACTAATGAAAAACTGTTTTTT

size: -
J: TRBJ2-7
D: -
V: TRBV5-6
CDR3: CASSFSSSVLGEQYF
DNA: TGTGCCAGCAGCTTTTCGTCTAGCGTGCTCGGCGAGCAGTACTTC

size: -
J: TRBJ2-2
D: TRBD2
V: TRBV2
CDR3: CASRGGTMDTGELFF
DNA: TGTGCCAGCAGGGGGGGGACTATGGACACCGGGGAGCTGTTTTTT

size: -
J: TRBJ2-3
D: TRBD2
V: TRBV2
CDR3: CASRELAGGRTDTQYF
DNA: TGTGCCAGCAGGGAACTAGCGGGAGGGCGCACAGATACGCAGTATTTT

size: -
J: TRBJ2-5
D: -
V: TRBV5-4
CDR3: CASTNGRDYFSETQYF
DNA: TGTGCCAGCACGAACGGGCGAGACTACTTTTCGGAGACCCAGTACTTC

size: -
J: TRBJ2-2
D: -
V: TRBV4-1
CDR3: CASSQGRWDTGELFF
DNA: TGCGCCAGCAGCCAAGGGCGGTGGGACACCGGGGAGCTGTTTTTT

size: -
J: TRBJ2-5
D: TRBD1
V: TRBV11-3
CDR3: CASSPTGGLIQETQYF
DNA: TGTGCCAGCAGCCCTACAGGGGGCTTAATACAAGAGACCCAGTACTTC

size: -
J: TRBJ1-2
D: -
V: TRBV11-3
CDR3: CASSVQGSNYGYTF
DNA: TGTGCCAGCAGCGTGCAGGGTTCTAACTATGGCTACACCTTC

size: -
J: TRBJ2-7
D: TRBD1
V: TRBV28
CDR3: CASSSSDRGAYEQYF
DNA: TGTGCCAGCAGTTCCAGTGACAGGGGGGCCTACGAGCAGTACTTC

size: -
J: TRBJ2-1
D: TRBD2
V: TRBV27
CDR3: CASSSTSGNNEQFF
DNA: TGTGCCAGCAGCTCCACTAGCGGCAACAATGAGCAGTTCTTC

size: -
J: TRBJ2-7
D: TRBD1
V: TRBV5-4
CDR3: CASREGQANSYEQYF
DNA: TGTGCCAGCCGAGAGGGACAGGCCAACTCCTACGAGCAGTACTTC

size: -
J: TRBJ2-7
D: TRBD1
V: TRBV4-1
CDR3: CASSRGTGTYEQYF
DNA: TGCGCCAGCAGCCGCGGGACAGGGACCTACGAGCAGTACTTC

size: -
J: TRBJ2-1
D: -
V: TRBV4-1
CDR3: CASSQLITSSNEQFF
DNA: TGCGCCAGCAGCCAACTTATAACTAGCTCCAATGAGCAGTTCTTC

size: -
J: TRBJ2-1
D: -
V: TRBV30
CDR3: CALIGGRGLTYNEQFF
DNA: TGTGCCCTCATTGGTGGTAGGGGCCTTACCTACAATGAGCAGTTCTTC

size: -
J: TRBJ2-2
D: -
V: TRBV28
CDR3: CASSNKGLGGELFF
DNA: TGTGCCAGCAGCAATAAGGGGTTGGGCGGGGAGCTGTTTTTT

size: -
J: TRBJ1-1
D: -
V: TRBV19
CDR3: CASMIGQSEAFF
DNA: TGTGCCAGTATGATAGGGCAGAGTGAAGCTTTCTTT

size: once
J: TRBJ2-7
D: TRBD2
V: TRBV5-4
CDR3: CASSSRLAGHEQYF
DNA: TGTGCCAGCAGCTCCAGACTAGCGGGACACGAGCAGTACTTC

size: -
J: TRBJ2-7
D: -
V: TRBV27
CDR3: CASSLGGPSYEQYF
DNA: TGTGCCAGCAGTTTAGGGGGACCCTCTTACGAGCAGTACTTC

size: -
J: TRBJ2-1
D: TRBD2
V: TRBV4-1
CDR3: CASSQETVGLAGGDEQFF
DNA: TGCGCCAGCAGCCAAGAGACTGTGGGACTAGCGGGAGGCGATGAGCAGTTCTTC

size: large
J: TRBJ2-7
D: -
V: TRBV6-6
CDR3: CASVADTSYEQYF
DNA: TGTGCCAGCGTAGCGGACACGTCCTACGAGCAGTACTTC

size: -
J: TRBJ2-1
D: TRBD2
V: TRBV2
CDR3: CASSVSGLNEQFF
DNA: TGTGCCAGCAGTGTATCGGGACTAAATGAGCAGTTCTTC